The clone carrying this T cell receptor (beta chain) was seen only a few times. Germline V lookup: CDR1 MNHEY, CDR2 SVGEGT. V shed 4 bases and J shed 0 bases, with 16 bases lying between them. The CDR3 totals 16 residues. The sample originates from a study of early T cells in non-severe SARS-CoV-2 infection. TCRdb independently ran MiXCR on the 5' RACE reads; one entry per CDR3 protein. The table lists about 60,000 distinct CDR3 sequences, approximately 9% of them singletons. Sequenced material: whole blood. The rearrangement joins TRBV6-2 or TRBV6-3 to TRBJ2-7, with D unresolved. This TCR came from an adult who was a healthcare worker with PCR-confirmed SARS-CoV-2 infection or an uninfected control (not recorded which). In nucleotides, the CDR3 is TGTGCCAGCAGTTTTAACAGAGAAATTAGCTCCTACGAGCAGTACTTC. This codes for CASSFNREISSYEQYF.